This TCR beta chain was captured in a study of T-cell memory formation after mild COVID-19. Study details: TCR clusters largely stayed donor specific. The study's findings and limits: The authors left the SARS-CoV-2 specificity of second-wave clones peaking on day 37 unconfirmed.

On this clonotype itself: Its matching antigen is unknown.

Constant-segment primers served in 5'RACE that generated TCR alpha and TCR beta cDNA libraries bearing sample barcodes and UMIs. From the 5' RACE reads, TCRdb called clonotypes with MiXCR, one entry per CDR3 protein. The sample lists roughly 220,000 distinct CDR3 sequences, roughly 10% occurring once. What was sequenced was PBMCs or a T cell subset sorted from them (not recorded which). The receptor was derived from a man aged 18 to 29 who had mild COVID-19 (a few samples of this study predate the infection). Cell type and time point are not known.

As DNA, the CDR3 is TGTGCCAGCAGCCCCAGGGGCCCAGTACAGGGGGCCAACGTCCTGACTTTC. As protein: CASSPRGPVQGANVLTF. The chain employs TRBV5-6 and TRBJ2-6, with D possibly being TRBD1 (6 bases). V was shortened by 4 bases and J by 4 bases, with 18 bases between the two germline ends. Germline-derived CDR1 and CDR2 are SGHDT and YYEEEE. The CDR3 has 17 residues.